This T cell receptor (beta chain) stems from a study of T cells after yellow fever vaccination. TCRdb independently ran MiXCR on the 5' RACE reads; one entry per CDR3 protein. The sample consists of roughly 160,000 distinct CDR3 sequences, under 7.5% of them appearing once. This clonotype occurred many times. The sequences come from CD4+ T cells sorted from PBMCs, collected 5 to 6 days after the first yellow fever vaccination. This sequence originates from a man younger than 35 who received the YFV17D yellow fever vaccine.

The CDR3 protein is CASSLDQLAGGPIEQFF. The CDR3 region has the DNA TGTGCCAGCAGTTTGGACCAGTTAGCGGGGGGGCCCATCGAGCAGTTCTTC. The V gene is TRBV28, the J gene TRBJ2-1, with 11 bases fitting TRBD2. Germline V gene data show CDR1 as MDHEN and CDR2 as SYDVKM. CDR3 length: 17 residues. The J segment lost 10 bases and the V segment lost 3 bases, leaving 14 bases of the junction unmatched.